The clone carrying this T cell receptor (beta chain) showed up many times. The CDR3 regions of TCR beta were amplified from RNA transcripts. HTBI primers were the set used in a first-round RT-PCR of the TCR CDR3. TCRdb reprocessed the multiplex PCR reads with MiXCR, giving one entry per CDR3 protein. The table records fewer than 800,000 distinct CDR3 sequences, about 17% of them present only once. Between the trimmed V and J ends, which lost 7 bases and 1 base, there was a span of 10 bases. This CDR3 spans 14 amino acids. Germline-derived CDR1 and CDR2 are MNHNS and SASEGT. The data were obtained in a study of T cells in Graves' hyperthyroidism and ophthalmopathy.

This sequence was found in a man aged 18 to 35 with Graves' hyperthyroidism. The sample was blood. V gene TRBV6-1 combines with J gene TRBJ2-2; unclear D gene. This CDR3 is CASTDLQNTGELFF. CDR3 DNA sequence: TGTGCCAGCACCGACCTACAGAACACCGGGGAGCTGTTTTTT.